The 10 T cell receptor beta chains in this list originate from one sample, sequenced in a study of shared clonotypes between healthy human individuals. Naive CD8 cells lacked CD45RO, underwent positive selection for CCR7 and left out terminally differentiated effector memory CD45RA+ cells. Profiled with immunoSEQ multiplex PCR; TCRdb holds only in-frame clones, not every one. The sample includes 2 million to 2.5 million clones, over 85% of them seen just once. Sequences were obtained from naive CD8+ T cells sorted from blood. Source of these receptors: a man between 18 and 29 years old in good health.

The chain combines TRBV9 with TRBJ1-2; TRBD1 might be the D (6 bases). CDR3 length equals 13 residues. Trimming cost V 4 bases and J 7 bases, with 14 bases left between them. CDR1 SGDLS and CDR2 YYNGEE come from the germline V gene. The CDR3 coding sequence is TGTGCCAGCAGCCCGACGGGGGGCTCTGGCTACACCTTC. This sequence encodes CASSPTGGSGYTF.

This sequence joins TRBV6-1 and TRBJ2-7; 7 nucleotides line up with TRBD1. Trimming at V came to 2 bases and at J to 3 bases, leaving 7 bases not matched to a gene. Germline V gene data show CDR1 as MNHNS and CDR2 as SASEGT. This CDR3 contains 15 residues. CDR3 loop: CASSEYPGQIYEQYF. The DNA of the CDR3 is TGTGCCAGCAGTGAATACCCGGGACAGATCTACGAGCAGTACTTC.

This rearrangement joins TRBV4-3 to TRBJ1-1, with 7 bases aligning to TRBD1. The CDR3 runs to 16 residues. Germline lookup yields CDR1 LGHNA and CDR2 YSLEER. V was clipped by 0 bases and J by 1 base; unmatched bases: 5. The CDR3 nucleotides read TGCGCCAGCAGCCAAGATATGACAGGGTCGAACACTGAAGCTTTCTTT. It encodes CASSQDMTGSNTEAFF.

The chain carries TRBV5-4 and TRBJ2-4; D might be TRBD2 (6 bases). V gave up 4 bases and J gave up 9 bases, with 17 bases separating them. The CDR3 consists of 14 residues. The germline V gene encodes CDR1 SGHNT and CDR2 YYREEE (reference sequence). The DNA for the CDR3 is TGTGCCAGCAGCAAACTGGGGGAGGAGGGCATTCAGTACTTC. This gives the protein CASSKLGEEGIQYF.

V gene TRBV7-9 combines with J gene TRBJ2-3, with 8 bases matching TRBD2. Germline V lookup: CDR1 SEHNR, CDR2 FQNEAQ (reference sequence). Unmatched junction bases numbered 10, after V lost 5 bases and J lost 6 bases. CDR3 size: 15 residues. The CDR3 sequence: CASSLSGTSSDTQYF. CDR3 coding DNA: TGTGCCAGCAGCCTTAGCGGGACGAGCAGCGATACGCAGTATTTT.

This chain uses TRBV5-1 with TRBJ2-7, with D possibly TRBD1 on 6 matching bases. Germline V lookup: CDR1 SGHRS, CDR2 YFSETQ. V lost 0 bases and J lost 2, with 12 bases in between. The CDR3 extends over 15 amino acids. CDR3 residues: CASSLGAQGPYEQYF. As DNA, the CDR3 is TGCGCCAGCAGCTTGGGTGCCCAGGGGCCCTACGAGCAGTACTTC.

This clone was picked up one time. The gene calls are TRBV5-1 and TRBJ2-1; maybe TRBD1 (5 bases). The V gene lost 1 base and the J gene lost 10 bases, with 12 bases spanning the gap. The germline gives CDR1 SGHRS, CDR2 YFSETQ. This CDR3 spans 13 amino acids. The CDR3 region has the DNA TGCGCCAGCAGCTTGTGGCAGGGTAACGAGCAGTTCTTC. Its translation: CASSLWQGNEQFF.

This CDR3 is CASSWGLGGSYEQYF. The CDR3 DNA sequence: TGTGCCAGCAGTTGGGGACTGGGCGGGAGTTACGAGCAGTACTTC. The V call is TRBV6-5, the J call TRBJ2-5, with 7 bases lining up with TRBD2. The DNA end is more similar to TRBJ2-7, so the J call may be wrong. The V gene's germline CDR1 is MNHEY and CDR2 SVGAGI. CDR3 length: 15 amino acids.

To note about this clone: Other DNA variants within this sample encode the same CDR3. In DNA, the CDR3 is TGTGCCTGGAGCGGAGGGGGCTGGGAGCAGTACTTC. Residues: CAWSGGGWEQYF. The chain carries TRBV30 and TRBJ2-7; D perhaps matches TRBD1 (7 bases). Trimming removed 3 bases from V and 7 bases from J, with 13 bases in between. Germline CDR1 is GTSNPN and CDR2 is SVGIG (reference sequence). The CDR3 consists of 12 residues.

The V gene is TRBV29-1, the J gene TRBJ2-1; TRBD1 might be the D (6 bases). The germline CDR1 and CDR2 sequences are SQVTM and ANQGSEA. The CDR3 is made up of 15 amino acids. Trimming took 1 base from V and 0 from J, leaving 10 bases between them. The CDR3 DNA is TGCAGCGTTGAAGGGGGGCCTTACTCCTACAATGAGCAGTTCTTC. Protein sequence: CSVEGGPYSYNEQFF.